The rows below give T cell receptor beta chains drawn from one sample of a study of blood T cells in healthy people across ages. Using its own MiXCR run on the 5' RACE reads, TCRdb lists one record per CDR3 protein. The sample gives over 1,500,000 distinct CDR3 sequences, roughly 52% of which show up once; 2.1% is in the top ten. The specimen was blood. These receptors came from a middle-aged woman in good health. The CDR3 runs from the conserved cysteine through the conserved F or W. Each record gives: CDR3 protein, CDR3 DNA, CDR3 length, J gene, D gene, V gene, clone size. D genes are given only for firm matches. Size values are once, few and many counts, or a class for expanded clones, and some rows have none.

CASTLGYTQYF	TGTGCCAGCACCCTTGGGTATACGCAGTATTTT	11	TRBJ2-3	NA	TRBV28	NA
CASSPASGGVDIQYF	TGTGCCAGCAGTCCCGCCTCAGGGGGCGTGGACATTCAGTACTTC	15	TRBJ2-4	TRBD1	TRBV12-3/TRBV12-4	few
CAGSAVDSPNQPQHF	TGTGCCGGCAGCGCTGTCGACAGTCCCAATCAGCCCCAGCATTTT	15	TRBJ1-5	NA	TRBV9	NA
CSAQGGQGYYEQYF	TGCAGTGCGCAAGGAGGACAGGGTTACTACGAGCAGTACTTC	14	TRBJ2-7	TRBD1	TRBV20-1	NA
CASYEGSVYEQYF	TGCGCCAGTTACGAGGGTTCTGTCTACGAGCAGTACTTC	13	TRBJ2-7	NA	TRBV10-2	NA
CASKGARGEQYF	TGTGCCAGCAAGGGGGCGCGGGGGGAGCAGTACTTC	12	TRBJ2-5	NA	TRBV6-5	NA
CASSQDLSGNEQFF	TGCGCCAGCAGCCAAGATTTGAGCGGCAATGAGCAGTTCTTC	14	TRBJ2-1	NA	TRBV4-3	NA
CVSSLGDYEQYF	TGTGTCAGCAGCCTGGGCGACTACGAGCAGTACTTC	12	TRBJ2-7	NA	TRBV28	once
CASSYTAGADTQYF	TGTGCCAGCAGTTACACCGCAGGGGCAGATACGCAGTATTTT	14	TRBJ2-3	NA	TRBV6-2/TRBV6-3	NA
CASGTGTGEYYNEQFF	TGTGCTAGTGGTACAGGGACGGGCGAATATTACAATGAGCAGTTCTTC	16	TRBJ2-1	NA	TRBV12-5	few
CASSQAGGLNYGYTF	TGCGCCAGCAGCCAAGCCGGCGGACTCAACTATGGCTACACCTTC	15	TRBJ1-2	NA	TRBV4-3	NA
CARPPFSYEQYF	TGTGCCAGACCTCCTTTCTCCTACGAGCAGTACTTC	12	TRBJ2-7	NA	TRBV11-3	NA
CASSYDLNRGGVNEQFF	TGTGCCAGCAGTTACGACCTAAACCGGGGAGGTGTGAATGAGCAGTTCTTC	17	TRBJ2-1	NA	TRBV6-2/TRBV6-3	few
CASSLEDAWGYTF	TGTGCCAGCAGTTTGGAAGATGCGTGGGGCTACACCTTC	13	TRBJ1-2	NA	TRBV28	NA
CASSLSSGGHEQYF	TGTGCCAGCAGTTTATCTAGCGGGGGGCACGAGCAGTACTTC	14	TRBJ2-7	TRBD2	TRBV27	few
CSASSITGPYEQYF	TGCAGTGCTAGCTCGATAACAGGACCCTACGAGCAGTACTTC	14	TRBJ2-7	NA	TRBV20-1	few
CASSQDPGRSLGYTF	TGTGCCAGCAGCCAAGATCCGGGGAGGTCCCTCGGCTACACCTTC	15	TRBJ1-2	NA	TRBV3-1	NA
CASIRGGGADTQYF	TGTGCCAGCATCCGGGGAGGAGGTGCAGATACGCAGTATTTT	14	TRBJ2-3	NA	TRBV7-2	once
CASAGLAGSTDMQYF	TGTGCCAGCGCGGGACTAGCGGGGAGCACAGATATGCAGTATTTT	15	TRBJ2-3	TRBD2	TRBV12-3/TRBV12-4	once
CASSFETSGRPWGEQYF	TGTGCCAGCAGCTTCGAGACTAGCGGGCGGCCCTGGGGCGAGCAGTACTTC	17	TRBJ2-7	TRBD2	TRBV5-6	few
CSAKWTGGYNELFF	TGCAGTGCCAAATGGACAGGGGGCTACAATGAGCTGTTCTTC	14	TRBJ2-1	TRBD1	TRBV20-1	NA
CASSQVPGYSYEQYF	TGCGCCAGCAGCCAAGTCCCAGGATACTCCTACGAGCAGTACTTC	15	TRBJ2-7	NA	TRBV4-3	NA
CASSIAGPLTDEQYF	TGTGCCAGCAGCATCGCCGGGCCCCTTACTGACGAGCAGTACTTC	15	TRBJ2-7	NA	TRBV28	few
CASSYLDRGDEQFF	TGTGCCAGCAGTTACCTGGACAGGGGCGATGAGCAGTTCTTC	14	TRBJ2-1	TRBD1	TRBV6-6	NA
CSVEYRGLRTDTQYF	TGCAGCGTTGAATATAGGGGGCTCCGCACAGATACGCAGTATTTT	15	TRBJ2-3	TRBD1	TRBV29-1	few
CSVPGTGKNIQYF	TGCAGCGTCCCCGGGACAGGGAAAAACATTCAGTACTTC	13	TRBJ2-4	TRBD1	TRBV29-1	few
CASSPSGRAYNEQFF	TGCGCCAGCAGCCCAAGCGGGCGAGCCTACAATGAGCAGTTCTTC	15	TRBJ2-1	NA	TRBV5-1	NA
CASSLSGLAGLCEQYF	TGTGCCAGCAGCCTATCTGGACTAGCGGGGCTTTGCGAGCAGTACTTC	16	TRBJ2-7	TRBD2	TRBV7-6	NA
CATSRESGAGANVLTF	TGTGCCACCAGCAGAGAGTCAGGGGCTGGGGCCAACGTCCTGACTTTC	16	TRBJ2-6	NA	TRBV15	NA
CSARGALQETQYF	TGCAGTGCTAGAGGAGCGCTTCAAGAGACCCAGTACTTC	13	TRBJ2-5	NA	TRBV20-1	NA
CASSYVQDPDTQYF	TGCGCCAGCAGCTACGTCCAAGACCCAGATACGCAGTATTTT	14	TRBJ2-3	NA	TRBV5-1	NA
CASSPDPKNYGYTF	TGTGCCAGCAGTCCGGACCCCAAAAACTATGGCTACACCTTC	14	TRBJ1-2	NA	TRBV6-5	NA
CTSRPSGGKAYEQYF	TGTACCAGCAGACCGAGCGGGGGCAAGGCCTACGAGCAGTACTTC	15	TRBJ2-7	TRBD2	TRBV12-3/TRBV12-4	NA
CASSLAGLQYKQYF	TGTGCCAGCAGTTTAGCGGGACTCCAATACAAGCAGTACTTC	14	TRBJ2-7	NA	TRBV28	NA
CASSPPDRSGANVLTF	TGTGCCAGCAGTCCCCCGGACAGGTCTGGGGCCAACGTCCTGACTTTC	16	TRBJ2-6	TRBD1	TRBV28	NA
CASSPFPRGVDTQYF	TGTGCCAGCAGCCCTTTCCCCAGAGGGGTGGATACGCAGTATTTT	15	TRBJ2-3	NA	TRBV7-9	NA
CSVVGPGRSYEQYF	TGCAGCGTTGTAGGTCCGGGACGGTCCTACGAGCAGTACTTC	14	TRBJ2-7	NA	TRBV29-1	few
CSVGGGLRNEQYF	TGCAGCGTTGGCGGCGGGCTGAGAAACGAGCAGTACTTC	13	TRBJ2-7	NA	TRBV29-1	few
CASSLGPIRSGANVLTF	TGTGCCAGCAGTTTAGGCCCGATTCGCTCTGGGGCCAACGTCCTGACTTTC	17	TRBJ2-6	NA	TRBV12-3/TRBV12-4	few
CATRRQGTNTEAFF	TGTGCCACCAGGCGACAGGGGACGAACACTGAAGCTTTCTTT	14	TRBJ1-1	TRBD1	TRBV12-3/TRBV12-4	once
CASQGVEEKLFF	TGTGCCAGCCAGGGGGTAGAGGAAAAACTGTTTTTT	12	TRBJ1-4	TRBD1	TRBV9	NA
CASSAGIYEQYF	TGTGCCAGCAGTGCGGGGATCTACGAGCAGTACTTC	12	TRBJ2-7	NA	TRBV28	NA
CASSPPRDGSNTQYF	TGTGCCAGCAGCCCGCCCCGGGACGGCTCGAATACGCAGTATTTT	15	TRBJ2-3	NA	TRBV7-2	NA
CSAAGASYGYTF	TGCAGTGCCGCCGGGGCTTCCTATGGCTACACCTTC	12	TRBJ1-2	NA	TRBV20-1	NA
CASSYKRTSGGANEQFF	TGTGCCAGCAGCTATAAAAGGACTAGCGGGGGGGCGAATGAGCAGTTCTTC	17	TRBJ2-1	TRBD2	TRBV7-9	NA
CATPDRLYGYTF	TGTGCCACCCCCGACAGGTTATATGGCTACACCTTC	12	TRBJ1-2	NA	TRBV2	few
CASPRGWGTQQFF	TGTGCCAGCCCTCGGGGGTGGGGGACTCAGCAGTTCTTC	13	TRBJ2-1	NA	TRBV27	NA
CATDRGRGETQYF	TGTGCCACAGACAGGGGCCGTGGGGAGACCCAGTACTTC	13	TRBJ2-5	TRBD1	TRBV19	NA
CASSLGQTNRSSYNSPLHF	TGTGCCAGCAGTCTGGGACAAACGAATAGGAGCTCCTATAATTCACCCCTCCACTTT	19	TRBJ1-6	NA	TRBV6-1	NA
CATSRDPLNSPLHF	TGTGCCACCAGCAGAGACCCCCTAAATTCACCCCTCCACTTT	14	TRBJ1-6	NA	TRBV15	NA
CASSDGHEQYF	TGTGCCAGCAGTGACGGCCACGAGCAGTACTTC	11	TRBJ2-7	NA	TRBV2	few
CSIYARDRGTDTQYF	TGCAGCATTTACGCCCGGGACAGGGGAACAGATACGCAGTATTTT	15	TRBJ2-3	TRBD1	TRBV29-1	many
CASSLGIGDTQYF	TGTGCCAGCAGTCTCGGGATTGGTGATACGCAGTATTTT	13	TRBJ2-3	NA	TRBV6-2/TRBV6-3	many
CASSPMDRGWETGGAGSGYTF	TGTGCCAGCAGTCCTATGGACCGGGGTTGGGAGACAGGGGGCGCGGGCTCTGGCTACACCTTC	21	TRBJ1-2	TRBD1	TRBV12-3/TRBV12-4	NA
CASRPGYLVKSTDTQYF	TGTGCCAGCAGGCCCGGGTACCTGGTAAAGAGCACAGATACGCAGTATTTT	17	TRBJ2-3	NA	TRBV6-6	NA
CASSGLGGGNEQFF	TGTGCCAGCAGTGGACTCGGCGGGGGTAATGAGCAGTTCTTC	14	TRBJ2-1	TRBD2	TRBV6-5	NA